This T cell receptor (beta chain) is from a study of cytomegalovirus exposure and HLA in healthy donors (TCRdb year 2017). About the full investigation: An earlier analysis of several hundred of the donors reported over 250 Gb of sequence data and roughly 120 million unique TCR beta sequences obtained from around 190 million T cells. An early release covering around 630 HLA-typed donors comprised approximately 300 gigabases of sequencing data and around 85 million unique TCR sequences. Of the roughly 410 genotyped donors, 65% to 90% were placed in the genetic ancestry cluster associated with self-reported Caucasian donors. The study aimed to test whether signatures of past pathogen exposure could be identified by cataloging public T cell receptors. The study profiled the T cell repertoires of about 720 subjects by immunosequencing and related them to cytomegalovirus serostatus. Besides the first cohort of hundreds of subjects, a separate validation cohort made up of some 110 different subjects was used. High-throughput TCR immunosequencing, statistical association of individual TCRs with disease status, and machine learning were combined to predict cytomegalovirus infection status. A later analysis re-analyzed previously published TCR beta repertoires from approximately 700 donors and added high-resolution HLA genotyping to study TCR occurrence patterns. In the later analysis, no new phenotypic data were used to find candidate immune exposures; instead, reliance was placed on TCR beta sequences and their occurrence across donors. In an earlier analysis of a few hundred of the donors, high-throughput TCR beta sequencing was used to judge whether each TCR beta V gene segment behaved as functional or pseudogenic. Alongside the repertoire data, information on donor age, sex, ethnicity and CMV serostatus was compiled. In a later genetic analysis, genome-wide SNP genotypes for about three fifths of the roughly 670 donors were used, and that subset was treated as a discovery cohort. Every discovery cohort repertoire had been produced on one sequencing platform. Class I and class II HLA loci were covered by the typing at four-digit resolution. The number of donors typed differed by locus, with about 629-640 for A, B, C, DRB1 and DQB1, 522 for DQA1, 600 to 610 for DPA1, and some 450 for DPB1. Because of strong linkage in the cohort, five DR-DQ haplotypes were treated as single units for association and clustering. Across 300 to 400 genotyped donors of the cohort, an average of about 200,000 unique TCR beta nucleotide sequences per donor were sequenced, and 15% to 20% of those sequences were non-productive. Broad study findings and their caveats: HLA typing was unavailable for some donors at each locus, so association tests used only the typed subset. According to a later analysis, TCR association rates differed among HLA loci, with DRB1 alleles showing the most associated TCRs and HLA-C alleles showing the fewest. In a later genetic analysis, a missense DCLRE1C variant was associated with V-gene and J-gene trimming of TCR beta chains, and the association was replicated in an independent cohort. Roughly 17 rarely observed V segments, including chromosome 9 orphons, were excluded from the earlier analysis of almost 600 of the donors because counts were too low. While some public TCRs were present in many individuals, most TCR sequences turned up only very rarely across donors. In a later analysis, 16,951 TCR beta sequences were associated with specific HLA alleles at a false discovery rate of 0.05. In this cohort, only TCR beta chains were sequenced, and detectable features were limited by the absence of alpha or paired-chain data. Correlated functional status among segregating V segments might be attributable to linkage disequilibrium, but an unknown experimental factor could not be ruled out. A few of the identified cytomegalovirus-associated TCR beta chains were confirmed in vitro to be specific for cytomegalovirus antigens. The authors suggested that the approach could potentially be generalized to other disease states and immunological phenotypes. Sequencing depth was assumed to be roughly uniform across donors in the presence/absence analyses, though that assumption may not hold. In the study, 150 to 200 TCR beta chains were listed as associated with cytomegalovirus. A later genetic analysis reported fewer N-insertions in productive TCRs among donors in an Asian-associated ancestry cluster than the roughly 700-donor mean. The classifier was reported to diagnose cytomegalovirus status with high specificity and sensitivity in both the original cohort and the validation cohort. A later analysis found that most CMV-associated TCR beta chains appeared HLA-restricted, with HLA associations seemingly driven largely by CMV exposure. When HLA alleles, especially DR and DQ, strongly co-occurred, TCR associations were difficult to assign to individual alleles. In a later analysis, HLA-associated TCR beta chains showed more clonal expansion and lower generation probabilities than non-associated chains that were equally common. In an earlier analysis of 587 of the donors, most TCR beta V segments were observed in productive rearrangements about 87% or about 30% of the time, broadly matching IMGT annotations. A later analysis reported that several top co-occurrence clusters appeared linked to parvovirus B19, influenza, CMV and Epstein-Barr virus. Some IMGT-functional V segments, including TRBV6-2 and TRBV6-3, could not be told apart with the 87-base-pair reads, so those segments were excluded. Immune exposure information for the cohort was limited to CMV serostatus. A group of highly shared sequence variants was considered likely to be a technical artifact of the sequencing pipeline. A further reported finding was that TCR beta sequences accurately predicted the HLA-A and HLA-B alleles for most subjects in the first cohort.

Library preparation was by the immunoSEQ multiplex PCR assay. A mixture of 60 forward primers for TCR Vbeta segments and 13 reverse primers for TCR Jbeta segments was used in the multiplex PCR. The CDR3 region of rearranged TCR beta genes was amplified from genomic DNA with a multiplex PCR assay. The Illumina HiSeq System was used to sequence the amplified TCR beta libraries as 87-base-pair reads. Processing in the source paper ran as follows. A later analysis counted some 80 million unique TCR beta chains across the 600 to 850 repertoires, and around 12 million of these chains were shared by at least two donors. To remove PCR and sequencing errors, raw reads were error-corrected and collapsed into unique sequences using a nearest-neighbor algorithm that merged closely related sequences. To assign V, D and J gene segments, CDR3 sequences were aligned to IMGT reference sequences. For a sequence to be retained, at least a six-nucleotide match to both a V gene segment and a J gene segment was required. A rearrangement was called productive if the CDR3 had no stop codons and remained in frame with V and J, and every other rearrangement was called non-productive. CDR3 was defined by IMGT convention, running from the second conserved V-encoded cysteine to the conserved J-encoded phenylalanine. The earlier analysis of about 500 of the donors excluded sequences that lacked an unambiguous match to a single V gene segment. In an earlier analysis of a few hundred of the donors, V segments were called functional above 56.7% productive rearrangements and were called segregating when the between-donor standard deviation exceeded 5%. A statistical classification framework was built for diagnosing cytomegalovirus status from the catalog of TCR beta chain sequences. In a later analysis, V and J genes were assigned by comparing TCR nucleotide sequences against IMGT/GENE-DB human TR gene sequences. Using the TCRdist pipeline, a later analysis assigned CDR3 sequences along with most-parsimonious VDJ recombination scenarios. In a later analysis, each TCR beta chain was defined by its CDR3 amino acid sequence together with its V-gene family, and reads without a unique V-gene family were excluded. To address suspected cross-contamination and a sequencing artifact, a later analysis removed around 600 highly shared, low-generation-probability nucleotide sequences. In a later analysis, a clonal expansion index for each public chain was calculated from normalized within-repertoire ranks of inferred template counts. A later analysis computed generation probabilities with a VDJ recombination model fitted to out-of-frame rearrangements, and checked the results against IGoR. In a later analysis, TCR-TCR, TCR-HLA and TCR-CMV co-occurrence was scored with hypergeometric tests, and a repertoire-size bias correction was applied to TCR pairs. In a later analysis, false discovery rates were estimated by permuting HLA or CMV assignments 20 times. In a later analysis, co-occurring TCRs were grouped with DBSCAN, and TCRdist sequence similarity was added when clustering was performed within HLA-allele-positive subsets. For co-occurrence clustering, repertoires with fewer than 30,000 or more than 120,000 public chains were excluded, along with roughly 5 repertoires with anomalous nucleotide sharing. TCRdb limited this immuneACCESS table to in-frame rearrangements with V and J called. A share of clones is missing; checked studies link under half to unresolved V genes, and the rest is unexplained. The V and J calls and clone size were taken over from that table, and D and trimming were inferred from the DNA. Here the sample has roughly 120,000 clones; roughly two thirds occur a single time. Approximately 1.5% of the sample comes from the top ten.

In total, fewer than 750 healthy bone marrow donors made up the cohort. Cohort members were all nominally healthy when sampled, although unrecorded immune exposures were likely present. The donor was CMV seropositive and belonged to the group of 250 to 300 seropositive cohort members. Every donor gave a peripheral blood sample, and the peripheral blood mononuclear cells from that sample were used for TCR beta sequencing. Genomic DNA extraction from the blood cell samples was performed with the Qiagen DNeasy Blood Extraction Kit. On this clone itself: Its recognized antigen is unknown. Per-base qualities were not stored, and no clone one base away is much larger.

From V the trimming removes 5 bases and from J it removes 5 bases, while the gene matches leave 9 bases of the junction unaccounted for. The germline V gene provides CDR1 MDHEN and CDR2 SYDVKM. Including the terminal cysteine and phenylalanine, the CDR3 comprises 16 residues. The entry retains the CDR3 DNA only, 48 bases that are in frame from base 1. The chain links TRBV28 with TRBJ2-2; 9 bases in the middle match TRBD1. The sequenced sample consisted of PBMCs. The clonotype originates from a man aged 25-40 years in good health and CMV-seropositive. The CDR3 is CASSPQDRGETGELFF. The nucleotide sequence is given as TGTGCCAGCAGTCCTCAGGACAGGGGTGAAACCGGGGAGCTGTTTTTT.